This TCR beta chain was captured in a study of cytomegalovirus exposure and HLA in healthy donors. Whole-study context: Drawn from HLA-typed donors, around 85 million unique TCRs were held in an early data release. Study-level findings and limits: A later analysis reportedly found fewer N-insertions in an Asian-associated ancestry cluster than the approximately 660-donor mean. An apparent linkage of common viral pathogens to several of the most significant clusters emerged in a later analysis.

Worth noting for this clone: Its antigen is currently unknown. Compared with germline, one end of the junction differs, possibly owing to a read error.

The CDR3 runs to 14 residues. Germline-derived CDR1 and CDR2 are SSHAT and FNYEAQ (reference sequence). A multiplex PCR was run with 60 Vbeta primers and 13 Jbeta primers. Repertoires were generated with immunoSEQ multiplex PCR, while TCRdb's copy carries only in-frame clones and drops some. This sample has around 72,000 clones, with around 80% found just once. The V call is TRBV7-7, the J call TRBJ2-3; 11 nucleotides match TRBD2. The TCR sequence derives from a man in his forties or fifties in good health and CMV-seronegative. The sequenced material came from PBMCs. The CDR3 spells CASSPSGGTGFQYF. In DNA form, the CDR3 reads TGTGCTAGCAGCCCTAGCGGGGGGACAGGTTTTCAGTATTTT.